This note documents a single T cell receptor (beta chain) sequence. Its antigen is not known. The sample is drawn from a study of cytomegalovirus exposure and HLA in healthy donors. Study conclusions and caveats: Available immune exposure information covered CMV serostatus only. It was confirmed in vitro that three of the CMV-associated chains were specific for CMV antigens.

Germline V gene lookup returns CDR1 SGHRS and CDR2 YFSETQ. Deletions cut 4 bases from V and 0 bases from J, with 11 bases between. The CDR3 is 15 residues long. In the PCR, 60 Vbeta and 13 Jbeta primers were used. This table comes from immunoSEQ multiplex PCR, and its TCRdb copy is limited to in-frame clones, with some not included. The sample has 100,000 to 150,000 clones. The clonotype was recovered from a young man in good health and CMV-seronegative. The chain employs TRBV5-1 and TRBJ2-1; D unresolved. The sample was PBMCs. The CDR3 loop reads CASSTSESSYNEQFF. CDR3 DNA sequence: TGCGCCAGCAGCACGAGCGAGAGCTCCTACAATGAGCAGTTCTTC.